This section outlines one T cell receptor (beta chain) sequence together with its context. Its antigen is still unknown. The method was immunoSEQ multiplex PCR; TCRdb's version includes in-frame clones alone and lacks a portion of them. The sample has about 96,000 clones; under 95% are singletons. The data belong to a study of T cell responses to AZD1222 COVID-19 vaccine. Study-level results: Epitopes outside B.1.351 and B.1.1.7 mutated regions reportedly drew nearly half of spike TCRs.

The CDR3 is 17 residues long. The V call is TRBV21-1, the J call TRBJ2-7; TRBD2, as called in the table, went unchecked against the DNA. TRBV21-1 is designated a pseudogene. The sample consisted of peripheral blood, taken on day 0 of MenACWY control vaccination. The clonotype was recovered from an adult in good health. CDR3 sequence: CASSNPSSGESSYEQYF. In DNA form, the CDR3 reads TGTGCCAGCAGCAACCCCAGTAGCGGGGAAAGCTCCTACGAGCAGTACTTC.